These 31 T cell receptor beta chains originate from one sample sequenced in a study of T cell repertoires in cytomegalovirus infection. TCRdb called the reads again in MiXCR, with one record for every CDR3 protein. The sample shows about 310,000 distinct CDR3 sequences, about a sixth of them seen only once. Sample: PBMCs. These TCRs come from a human donor in good health (CMV status not recorded). Some clones in this sample may be carry-over from other donors' samples.

This clonotype appeared a few times. This sequence joins TRBV20-1 and TRBJ1-3; 9 bases are a match to TRBD1. The germline V gene has CDR1 DFQATT and CDR2 SNEGSKA (reference sequence). V shed 0 bases, J shed 1 base, and the junction held 7 bases outside the gene matches. This CDR3 region has 17 residues. The CDR3 loop reads CSARDARTGVSGNTIYF. CDR3 in DNA: TGCAGTGCTAGAGATGCCCGGACAGGGGTTTCTGGAAACACCATATATTTT.

V usage is TRBV12-3 or TRBV12-4 and J usage is TRBJ1-4, with D unresolved. The V and J ends lost 6 bases and 2 bases respectively, with 10 bases between them. The CDR3 has 14 residues. In nucleotides, the CDR3 is TGTGCCAGCAGCAAACAGATGACTAATGAAAAACTGTTTTTT. Protein product: CASSKQMTNEKLFF.

This clonotype came up many times. V is TRBV7-6 and J is TRBJ2-1; 7 nucleotides agree with TRBD1. The CDR3 is made up of 16 amino acids. Germline-derived CDR1 and CDR2 are SGHVS and FNYEAQ. V lost 5 bases to trimming and J lost 6 bases; unmatched junction nucleotides: 13. CDR3 bases: TGTGCCAGCAGCCCGAGCCGGACAGGCTCTGGCAATGAGCAGTTCTTC. Amino acid sequence: CASSPSRTGSGNEQFF.

This clonotype was counted ten times or more. The J gene is TRBJ1-5, the V gene TRBV7-2; 8 bases are a match to TRBD1. From germline, CDR1 is SGHTA and CDR2 FQGNSA. The ends lost 5 bases at V and 7 bases at J; junction bases unmatched: 4. This CDR3 spans 13 amino acids. DNA for the CDR3: TGTGCCAGCAGCGAACAGGGGGGCCAGCCCCAGCATTTT. The encoded protein is CASSEQGGQPQHF.

This clonotype showed up many times. The rearrangement links TRBV19 to TRBJ2-5, with 9 bases lining up with TRBD1. Germline CDR1 LNHDA, CDR2 SQIVND (reference sequence). The CDR3 consists of 13 residues. Trimming removed 5 bases from V and 6 bases from J; junction bases left unmatched: 4. This CDR3 reads CASSSGQGQTQYF. Written as DNA, the CDR3 is TGTGCCAGTAGTTCCGGACAGGGGCAGACCCAGTACTTC.

The chain has TRBV12-3 or TRBV12-4 and TRBJ2-4; 7 bases match TRBD2. Trimming removed 8 bases from V and 6 bases from J; junction bases left unmatched: 13. The CDR3 sequence is 15 residues long. CDR3 loop: CASLLGGIVANIQYF. The CDR3 DNA reads TGTGCCAGCCTCCTCGGGGGGATTGTTGCAAACATTCAGTACTTC.

This clonotype occurred a few times. The V call is TRBV19, the J call TRBJ2-1; D gene unclear. The CDR3 length is 13 residues. Germline V gene sequence: CDR1 LNHDA, CDR2 SQIVND (reference sequence). Deletions cut 5 bases from V and 5 bases from J, with 10 bases between. The CDR3: CASSGQLDNEQFF. In DNA, the CDR3 is TGTGCCAGTAGTGGCCAGTTGGACAATGAGCAGTTCTTC.

This clonotype was detected a few times. The chain joins TRBV19 to TRBJ1-5; D not resolved. The CDR3 totals 17 residues. CDR1 and CDR2 from the germline V gene are LNHDA and SQIVND (reference sequence). Trimming removed 0 bases from V and 7 bases from J, with 19 bases in between. The DNA for the CDR3 is TGTGCCAGTAGTATAGATCGCCGCGGAGGGAGGGCCCAGCCCCAGCATTTT. It specifies CASSIDRRGGRAQPQHF.

J is TRBJ1-2 and V is TRBV7-9; D may be TRBD1 (5 bases). Per germline, CDR1 SEHNR and CDR2 FQNEAQ (reference sequence). The CDR3 length is 13 residues. Deletions cut 5 bases from V and 8 bases from J, with 15 bases between. CDR3: CASSPRGGDGYTF. The CDR3 nucleotides read TGTGCCAGCAGCCCTCGTGGGGGGGACGGCTACACCTTC.

The chain combines TRBV4-3 with TRBJ2-5; D is uncertain. Per germline, CDR1 LGHNA and CDR2 YSLEER. The ends were cut back, 0 bases at V and 7 bases at J, with 15 bases in the middle. CDR3 length equals 15 residues. The CDR3 DNA reads as TGCGCCAGCAGCCAAGAGCCTGGCCTCAGGTGGACCCAGTACTTC. This encodes CASSQEPGLRWTQYF.

In this sample, this clonotype turned up many times. The V call is TRBV2, the J call TRBJ2-1, with TRBD2 matching over 14 bases. V shed 8 bases and J 5 bases; nucleotides not matched to a gene: 5. The CDR3 contains 15 residues. Per germline, CDR1 SNHLY and CDR2 FYNNEI. CDR3: CASLLGLAGDNEQFF. Written as DNA, the CDR3 is TGTGCCAGCCTATTGGGACTAGCGGGGGACAATGAGCAGTTCTTC.

In this sample, this clonotype turned up many times. The V and J genes are TRBV7-2 and TRBJ2-3, with 8 positions matching TRBD1. Germline values: CDR1 SGHTA, CDR2 FQGNSA. V lost 5 bases to trimming and J lost 1 base; unmatched junction nucleotides: 5. The CDR3 runs to 15 residues. Written as DNA, the CDR3 is TGTGCCAGCAGCGCAGGGGGCCCCCGCACAGATACGCAGTATTTT. Protein: CASSAGGPRTDTQYF.

This chain joins TRBV20-1 and TRBJ2-6; D is undetermined. V was clipped by 2 bases and J by 0 bases, with 11 bases between them. Germline CDR1 reads DFQATT; CDR2 reads SNEGSKA (reference sequence). The CDR3 spans 16 residues. CDR3 sequence (DNA): TGCAGTGCTAGATCCATCCCGCTCTCTGGGGCCAACGTCCTGACTTTC. This gives the protein CSARSIPLSGANVLTF.

The V gene is TRBV20-1, the J gene TRBJ2-1; D is perhaps TRBD2 (5 bases). The CDR3 extends over 12 amino acids. Germline V CDR1 and CDR2: DFQATT, SNEGSKA (reference sequence). In DNA form, the CDR3 reads TGCAGCCCGATGACTTTAGCGTCGGAGCAGTTCTTC. It encodes CSPMTLASEQFF.

The chain combines TRBV2 with TRBJ2-6; no definite D call. Trimming took off 0 bases at V and 2 bases at J, with 8 bases between the two ends. The CDR3 loop spans 16 amino acids. CDR1 is SNHLY and CDR2 is FYNNEI in the germline V gene. CDR3 sequence (DNA): TGTGCCAGCAGTGAAGCAAGTGGCACTGGGGCCAACGTCCTGACTTTC. Translating it yields CASSEASGTGANVLTF.

This chain joins TRBV12-3 or TRBV12-4 and TRBJ1-4; D gene ambiguous. The length of the CDR3 is 15 residues. With 7 bases removed from V and 7 bases from J, the gap between germline ends came to 19 bases. The DNA for the CDR3 is TGTGCCAGCAACCTGAGTGGCGGGTCCCGTGAAAAACTGTTTTTT. Translated: CASNLSGGSREKLFF.

This clonotype occurred many times. At one end, the junction sequence differs from germline, possibly due to a read error. The chain employs TRBV5-6 and TRBJ2-7; TRBD2 is a possible D gene (6 bases). Germline lookup yields CDR1 SGHDT and CDR2 YYEEEE. The CDR3 loop spans 15 amino acids. In DNA form, the CDR3 reads TGTGCCAGCAGCGGTCCGGGACTTCCTTCGGGCGAGCGGTACTTC. Translated: CASSGPGLPSGERYF.

In this sample, this clonotype turned up a few times. The chain recombines TRBV11-2 with TRBJ2-3, with TRBD2 identical over 11 bases. This CDR3 has 17 amino acids. Germline loops: CDR1 SGHAT, CDR2 FQNNGV. The V gene end was trimmed by 5 bases and the J gene end by 0 bases; junction bases not matched to a gene: 7. The CDR3 region is CASSRSVAGGSTDTQYF. The CDR3 DNA reads TGTGCCAGCAGCCGCTCAGTAGCGGGGGGGAGCACAGATACGCAGTATTTT.

The chain combines TRBV9 with TRBJ2-1; TRBD2 matches at 12 bases. CDR3 size: 19 residues. Germline V gene sequence: CDR1 SGDLS, CDR2 YYNGEE. The trim removed 1 base at V and 9 bases at J, leaving 17 bases unmatched. CDR3 loop: CASSVLSGPTSGGRGEQFF. In nucleotides, the CDR3 is TGTGCCAGCAGCGTATTATCTGGGCCGACTAGCGGGGGAAGGGGTGAGCAGTTCTTC.

This chain links TRBV2 with TRBJ2-1, with 9 positions matching TRBD2. The CDR3 sequence is 17 residues long. Germline V lookup: CDR1 SNHLY, CDR2 FYNNEI. V trimming: 6 bases; J trimming: 2 bases; junction bases outside the gene matches: 11. The CDR3 DNA follows: TGTGCCAGCAGGGGACTACTAGCGGGTGCCACCTACAATGAGCAGTTCTTC. Translating gives CASRGLLAGATYNEQFF.

CDR3 coding DNA: TGCAGTGCTAGCTTGGGGGGCCGAGGTGATACGCAGTATTTT. Translation gives CSASLGGRGDTQYF. The rearrangement links TRBV20-1 to TRBJ2-3, with D perhaps assigned TRBD1 or TRBD2 (6 bases each). Germline loops: CDR1 DFQATT, CDR2 SNEGSKA (reference sequence). The CDR3 has 14 amino acids. V was cut by 3 bases and J by 6 bases, with 16 bases left in between.

This clonotype was counted ten times or more. V is TRBV7-9 and J is TRBJ2-7; D is unresolved. Trimming took off 8 bases at V and 0 bases at J, with 11 bases between the two ends. CDR1 SEHNR and CDR2 FQNEAQ come from the germline V gene (reference sequence). The CDR3 contains 13 residues. Here the CDR3 reads CASRPGNSYEQYF. For the CDR3, the DNA is TGTGCCAGCCGCCCAGGAAACTCCTACGAGCAGTACTTC.

The V gene is TRBV6-5, the J gene TRBJ1-2, with 8 bases fitting TRBD1. The germline V gene encodes CDR1 MNHEY and CDR2 SVGAGI. The J segment lost 8 bases and the V segment lost 7 bases, leaving 12 bases of the junction unmatched. The CDR3 sequence is 14 residues long. CDR3 in DNA: TGTGCCAGCACTAAACAGGGGGGATCGTGGGGCTACACCTTC. As protein: CASTKQGGSWGYTF.

The chain combines TRBV12-3 or TRBV12-4 with TRBJ2-2; 7 bases are shared with TRBD1. After removal of 6 bases from V and 1 base from J, the junction contained 5 bases not matched to a gene. CDR3 length equals 15 residues. The CDR3 DNA reads TGTGCCAGCAGACCCGGGACAGAGAACACCGGGGAGCTGTTTTTT. Its translation: CASRPGTENTGELFF.

This clonotype was observed many times. The chain joins TRBV7-2 to TRBJ2-7; D uncertain. V lost 8 bases and J lost 0, with 17 bases in between. The CDR3 is 15 residues long. The germline V gene has CDR1 SGHTA and CDR2 FQGNSA. In DNA, the CDR3 is TGTGCCAGCCGCCTCTCCGAGAGTAGCTCCTACGAGCAGTACTTC. It translates to CASRLSESSSYEQYF.

This clonotype was observed once. This chain connects TRBV4-1 to TRBJ2-5, with D possibly TRBD1 on 5 matching bases. CDR3 length: 14 amino acids. With 4 bases removed from V and 3 bases from J, the gap between germline ends came to 12 bases. Germline V gives CDR1 MGHRA, CDR2 YSYEKL. The CDR3 loop reads CASSPQTVKETQYF. In DNA form, the CDR3 reads TGCGCCAGCAGCCCTCAGACAGTGAAAGAGACCCAGTACTTC.

This chain joins TRBV7-9 and TRBJ1-2, with unresolved D. CDR3 length: 15 residues. Germline lookup yields CDR1 SEHNR and CDR2 FQNEAQ (reference sequence). Trimming stripped 6 bases from V and 1 base from J, with 15 bases between. The CDR3 is CASRPAPTINYGYTF. CDR3 sequence (DNA): TGTGCCAGCAGACCCGCCCCGACCATTAACTATGGCTACACCTTC.

The table lists this clonotype with many counts. This rearrangement joins TRBV6-1 to TRBJ1-4; possibly TRBD1 for D (6 bases). This CDR3 is built from 17 residues. V gave up 5 bases and J gave up 0 bases, with 16 bases separating them. Looked up from germline, CDR1 is MNHNS and CDR2 is SASEGT. This CDR3 is CASSFPPGQPTNEKLFF. Written as DNA, the CDR3 is TGTGCCAGCAGTTTCCCCCCCGGACAGCCAACTAATGAAAAACTGTTTTTT.

This clonotype has ten or more counts. The chain uses TRBV27 and TRBJ1-5, with no clear D. V was shortened by 5 bases and J by 0 bases, with 8 bases between the two germline ends. There are 14 residues in the CDR3. CDR1 and CDR2 from the germline V gene are MNHEY and SMNVEV (reference sequence). The CDR3 sequence: CASSPRYSNQPQHF. For the CDR3, the DNA is TGTGCCAGCAGTCCGAGATATAGCAATCAGCCCCAGCATTTT.

The J gene is TRBJ1-2, the V gene TRBV28; the D is unclear. Germline V CDR1 and CDR2: MDHEN, SYDVKM. The CDR3 length is 14 residues. CDR3 sequence reads: CALSVGGRDYGYTF. The CDR3 region has the DNA TGTGCATTATCAGTGGGAGGTAGAGACTATGGCTACACCTTC.

This clonotype was picked up many times. This CDR3 is CASSLEQGTNTEAFF. Here the CDR3 DNA reads TGTGCCAGCAGTTTAGAGCAGGGAACGAACACTGAAGCTTTCTTT. The chain combines TRBV12-3 or TRBV12-4 with TRBJ1-1; possibly TRBD1 for D (5 bases). This CDR3 is built from 15 residues. Trimming removed 1 base at V and 1 base at J, with 10 bases between.